This T cell receptor beta chain was captured by sequencing in a study of blood T cell repertoires in COVID-19. Turning to the study itself: Both acute and convalescent COVID-19 samples were obtained from the United States, Italy and Spain. T cells, B-cell-depleted T cells, or PBMCs provided the cDNA or gDNA that served as material.

Germline assignment: CDR1 MNHNS and CDR2 SASEGT. After removal of 6 bases from V and 3 bases from J, the junction contained 16 bases not matched to a gene. The CDR3 spans 18 residues. Original analysis: Reference gene primer amplification gave nucleated cell count estimates. The protocol was immunoSEQ multiplex PCR, while the TCRdb copy is restricted to in-frame clones and leaves out a portion. V, J and clone size were drawn from that table, and D and trimming were deduced from the DNA. The sample contains about 250,000 clones, around 82% of which appear only once. The sequenced sample consisted of peripheral blood. The J gene is TRBJ1-2, the V gene TRBV6-1; 10 positions agree with TRBD1. The clonotype comes from a human donor with COVID-19, enrolled during active disease. The donor label of this sample is uncertain. The chain's CDR3 is CASRESGTGAVGDYGYTF. As DNA, the CDR3 is TGTGCCAGCAGGGAATCCGGGACAGGGGCCGTAGGAGACTATGGCTACACCTTC.